This entry features one TCR beta chain sequence. Its antigen is unknown. The sequencing machine was a NextSeq 550. The Human TCR Profiling Kit (MiLaboratory) was used to make UMI-labeled 5' RACE TRB cDNA libraries. The full amount of extracted RNA was used for cDNA synthesis, and the full amount of resulting cDNA was used for PCR amplification. Libraries were prepared in parallel with an identical number of PCR cycles. As for the original processing: About 50,000 +/- 10,000 unique UMI-labeled TRB cDNA molecules per library were extracted with MIGEC and MiXCR, with at least two reads per UMI required. An average of around 40,000 +/- 10,000 functional in-frame TRB CDR3 nucleotide clonotypes without stop codons was found per library. Diversity metrics, including normalized Shannon-Wiener and Chao1, were computed in VDJtools after downsampling to 5000 UMI-labeled TRB molecules per sample. For the central five CDR3 residues, VDJtools calculated physicochemical properties weighted by clonotype size, namely interaction energy, strength, volume and Kidera factor 4. After the reads were reprocessed by TCRdb, one entry was made per CDR3 protein sequence, with no DNA. TCRdb, rather than the study authors, made the V and J calls. The sample table includes over 100,000 distinct CDR3 sequences. The ten biggest clones cover roughly 0.41% of the sample.

The data were obtained in a study of CXCR3-negative and CXCR3-positive naive CD8 T cells (dated by TCRdb to 2018 to 2020). Describing the broader study: In total, some 130 million TRB reads were obtained, corresponding to roughly 1.5 +/- 0.3 million reads per library. Diversity and physicochemical repertoire analyses covered roughly ten donors pooled from two independent experiments. TRBV-TRBJ cluster analysis included naive subsets from roughly 5 donors and memory cells from 3 donors.

Each CD8+ T cell subset was flow-sorted in triplicate, and 300,000 to 350,000 cells per subset were placed directly into RLT lysis buffer. Naive CD8+ T cells were defined stringently as CD45RO-CCR7+CD27+CD95- to exclude memory contaminants. Using standard density gradient centrifugation, peripheral blood mononuclear cells were isolated from buffy coats. Naive CXCR3-negative and CXCR3-positive CD8+ T cells were flow-sorted on a FACSAria III. Total RNA was extracted from sorted cells with an RNeasy Mini Kit. From the cysteine up to the phenylalanine, the CDR3 has a length of 16 residues. DNA is not on record. The germline V gene provides CDR1 SNHLY and CDR2 FYNNEI. General study outcomes and caveats: CXCR3 expression partially decreased after cryopreservation, so most assays used freshly isolated PBMCs. Because surface CD5, which has been linked to self-reactivity in mice, was comparable between naive subsets, TCR interaction strength was also inferred from TRB CDR3 physicochemical properties. TRB CDR3s from CXCR3-positive naive cells showed higher hydrophobicity (lower Kidera factor 4), lower energy, and higher strength and volume indices than CXCR3-negative naive cells. Within the same donor, TRBV-TRBJ usage looked similar between naive CXCR3-negative and CXCR3-positive cells, but memory cells had distinct patterns. Both naive subsets had comparably high repertoire diversity, while memory CD8+ T cells had much lower repertoire diversity.

The sample comprised naive CXCR3+ CD8+ T cells from blood. The cell subset or site label on this specimen signifies: CD45RO-CCR7+CD27+CD95- naive CD8+ T cells expressing CXCR3 (TNR3+). This TCR was sampled from a human donor in good health. Some clones in this sample may be carry-over from other donors' samples. The sequence is built from TRBV2 and TRBJ2-3; TCRdb picks TRBD2, but there is no DNA to check that call. The CDR3 reads as follows: CASSLGGGLAWDTQYF.